This TCR beta chain was sequenced during a study of cytomegalovirus exposure and HLA in healthy donors. Generated by immunoSEQ multiplex PCR, the TCRdb table keeps only in-frame clones and is missing some. This repertoire shows 250,000 to 400,000 clones, approximately 86% found once; its top ten account for approximately 1.1%. Note on this clone: Antigen specificity is unknown.

General observations from the study: Cytomegalovirus-associated status was assigned to roughly 160 TCR beta chains. It was found in a later analysis that first-cohort TCR clusters tended to co-occur in the 90 to 150 validation repertoires. The classifier reportedly diagnosed cytomegalovirus status with high sensitivity and specificity.

These donors were members of the roughly 120-subject validation cohort, a group separate from the roughly 670-subject first cohort. The receptor was derived from a woman in her 30s in good health and CMV-seropositive. The sample was PBMCs.

This CDR3 reads CASSTGDRDTGELFF. As DNA, the CDR3 is TGTGCCAGCAGTACTGGGGACAGGGACACCGGGGAGCTGTTTTTT. The gene calls are TRBV6-5 and TRBJ2-2, with TRBD1 matching over 9 bases. The CDR3 has 15 amino acids. After removal of 5 bases from V and 3 bases from J, the junction contained 4 bases not matched to a gene. The germline V gene encodes CDR1 MNHEY and CDR2 SVGAGI.